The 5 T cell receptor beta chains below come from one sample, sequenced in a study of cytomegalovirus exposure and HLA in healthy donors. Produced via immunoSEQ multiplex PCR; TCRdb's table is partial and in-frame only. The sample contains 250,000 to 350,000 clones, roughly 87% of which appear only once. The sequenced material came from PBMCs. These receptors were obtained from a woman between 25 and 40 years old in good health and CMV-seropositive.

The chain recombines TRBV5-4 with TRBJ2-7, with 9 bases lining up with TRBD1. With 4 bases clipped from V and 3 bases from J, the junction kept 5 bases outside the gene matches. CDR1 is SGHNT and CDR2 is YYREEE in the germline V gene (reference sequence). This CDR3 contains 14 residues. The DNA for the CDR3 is TGTGCCAGCAGCCCGAGGGACAGGGACTACGAGCAGTACTTC. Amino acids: CASSPRDRDYEQYF.

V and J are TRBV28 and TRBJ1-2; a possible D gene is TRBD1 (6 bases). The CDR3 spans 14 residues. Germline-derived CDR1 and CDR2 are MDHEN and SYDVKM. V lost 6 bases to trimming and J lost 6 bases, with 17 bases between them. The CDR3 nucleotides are TGTGCCAGCAGGTCCCCGCAGGGGTTCCATGGCTACACCTTC. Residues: CASRSPQGFHGYTF.

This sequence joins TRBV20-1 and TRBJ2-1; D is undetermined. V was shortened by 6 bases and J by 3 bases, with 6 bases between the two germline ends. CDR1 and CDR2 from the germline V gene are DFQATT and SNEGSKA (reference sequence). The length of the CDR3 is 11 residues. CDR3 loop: CSAPLYNEQFF. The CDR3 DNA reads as TGCAGTGCCCCCCTCTACAATGAGCAGTTCTTC.

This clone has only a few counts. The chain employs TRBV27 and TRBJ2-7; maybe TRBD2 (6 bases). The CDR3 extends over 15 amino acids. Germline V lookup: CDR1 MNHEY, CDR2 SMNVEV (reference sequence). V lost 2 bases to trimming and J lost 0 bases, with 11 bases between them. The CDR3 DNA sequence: TGTGCCAGCAGTTTAGCGCGGGAATCCTCCTACGAGCAGTACTTC. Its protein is CASSLARESSYEQYF.

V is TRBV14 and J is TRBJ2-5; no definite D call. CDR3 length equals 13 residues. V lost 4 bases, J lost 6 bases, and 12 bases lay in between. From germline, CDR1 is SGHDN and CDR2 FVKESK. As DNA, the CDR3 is TGTGCCAGCAGCCGGGTTATTGAGAAGACCCAGTACTTC. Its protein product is CASSRVIEKTQYF.